Listed below are T cell receptor beta chains from one sample, sequenced in a study of blood T cell repertoires in COVID-19. TCRdb's copy holds only in-frame clones and misses some; the assay was immunoSEQ multiplex PCR. The profile shows some 100,000 clones, approximately 80% of them singletons. The sequenced sample consisted of peripheral blood. The origin of the receptors is a man in his 70s with acute or convalescent COVID-19. Each CDR3 is given with its conserved first and last residue. The D gene is left open where the match is weak.

CDR3 | V | length | D | J
CASSEQGANYGYTF | TRBV2 | 14 | TRBD1 | TRBJ1-2
CASRGATGANVLTF | TRBV2 | 14 | . | TRBJ2-6
CASSVTASSEKLFF | TRBV9 | 14 | . | TRBJ1-4
CASSLAPGQGTNEQFF | TRBV5-1 | 16 | TRBD1 | TRBJ2-1
CASSQAWNTEAFF | TRBV7-3 | 13 | . | TRBJ1-1
CASSYNQETQYF | TRBV11-2 | 12 | . | TRBJ2-5
CASSRTPGQGGNEQFF | TRBV4-3 | 16 | TRBD1 | TRBJ2-1
CASSHLSGPNTEAFF | TRBV4-1 | 15 | . | TRBJ1-1
CASSPLLSGGWEKLFF | TRBV11-2 | 16 | TRBD1 | TRBJ1-4
CASSGGGLVYNEQFF | TRBV10-2 | 15 | TRBD2 | TRBJ2-1
CASVPGTSGVPIDPFKFF | TRBV28 | 18 | TRBD2 | TRBJ2-1
CATRGVGNQPQHF | TRBV28 | 13 | . | TRBJ1-5
CASRLDRGNEKLFF | TRBV6-5 | 14 | TRBD1 | TRBJ1-4
CASSLGAGSASEQFF | TRBV7-6 | 15 | . | TRBJ2-1
CASSLSYQPQHF | TRBV12-3/TRBV12-4 | 12 | . | TRBJ1-5
CASIPVAVARETQYF | TRBV7-8 | 15 | . | TRBJ2-5
CASSNGQGNRGYGYTF | TRBV5-1 | 16 | TRBD1 | TRBJ1-2
CASSNTGTGGYEQYF | TRBV6-6 | 15 | TRBD1 | TRBJ2-7
CASSLEGAGEQFF | TRBV11-2 | 13 | . | TRBJ2-1
CASSHPDRGQNYGYTF | TRBV23-1 | 16 | TRBD1 | TRBJ1-2
CASSKGLADARGGEQYF | TRBV5-1 | 17 | . | TRBJ2-7
CASAGTWDSNEQFF | TRBV28 | 14 | . | TRBJ2-1
CASSQNSRNSPLHF | TRBV3-1/TRBV3-2 | 14 | . | TRBJ1-6
CASSHLQGAGNSPLHF | TRBV4-2 | 16 | TRBD1 | TRBJ1-6
CASSLPGQGISSYEQYF | TRBV6-6 | 17 | TRBD1 | TRBJ2-7
CASRSPNSNEQFF | TRBV5-1 | 13 | . | TRBJ2-1
CASSDPGGETFPGELFF | TRBV19 | 17 | . | TRBJ2-2
CASSLSDRANYGYTF | TRBV7-9 | 15 | TRBD1 | TRBJ1-2
CASSSTGMEDTEAFF | TRBV7-3 | 15 | . | TRBJ1-1
CASSHQNSQAFF | TRBV11-1 | 12 | . | TRBJ1-1
CATRSGTGLANYGYTF | TRBV28 | 16 | TRBD1 | TRBJ1-2
CASSLLGGSNTGELFF | TRBV5-1 | 16 | . | TRBJ2-2
CASSLFGRGLGTGELFF | TRBV7-3 | 17 | TRBD1 | TRBJ2-2
CASSSWTGKESPLHF | TRBV19 | 15 | TRBD1 | TRBJ1-6
CASRTGGASNQPQHF | TRBV19 | 15 | TRBD1 | TRBJ1-5
CASSQDQGWGHGYTF | TRBV3-1/TRBV3-2 | 15 | . | TRBJ1-2
CASSQGTGGADYGYTF | TRBV4-1 | 16 | TRBD1 | TRBJ1-2
CASSRTHRARYEQYF | TRBV19 | 15 | . | TRBJ2-7
CASTPGGFQPQHF | TRBV12-3/TRBV12-4 | 13 | . | TRBJ1-5
CASTSYPGLQETQYF | TRBV27 | 15 | . | TRBJ2-5
CSVWTGYEQYF | TRBV29-1 | 11 | TRBD1 | TRBJ2-7
CASSSSRGKLFF | TRBV28 | 12 | . | TRBJ1-4
CASSLSVTGELFF | TRBV7-9 | 13 | . | TRBJ2-2
CASSPGEAGGPNTGELFF | TRBV11-3 | 18 | TRBD2 | TRBJ2-2
CASSYSAGSQPQHF | TRBV6-5 | 14 | . | TRBJ1-5
CASSITPGQSYEQYF | TRBV19 | 15 | . | TRBJ2-7
CAINTGQGETQYF | TRBV10-3 | 13 | TRBD1 | TRBJ2-5
CASSLESGARNTIYF | TRBV5-1 | 15 | . | TRBJ1-3
CASRALVGRSTDTQYF | TRBV2 | 16 | . | TRBJ2-3
CASSQGGQETQYF | TRBV18 | 13 | . | TRBJ2-5
CASSKVRVSYNEQFF | TRBV21-1 | 15 | . | TRBJ2-1
CASKSDNTGELFF | TRBV2 | 13 | . | TRBJ2-2